The 12 T cell receptor beta chains presented below share a single source sample, sequenced in a study of blood T cell repertoires in COVID-19. Assay: immunoSEQ multiplex PCR; the TCRdb copy retains only in-frame clones and omits some. The sample carries 150,000 or so clones, nearly 80% recorded once. The sequenced sample consisted of PBMCs or T cells enriched from blood (not recorded which). These receptors were obtained from a woman aged 50 to 65 who had recovered from COVID-19.

This clone was seen only a few times. The V gene is TRBV30, the J gene TRBJ2-7, with 13 positions matching TRBD2. Trimming removed 5 bases from V and 6 bases from J; junction bases left unmatched: 4. The CDR3 runs 13 residues. Germline lookup yields CDR1 GTSNPN and CDR2 SVGIG (reference sequence). DNA for the CDR3: TGTGCCTGGGCGGGACTAGCGGGATCCGAGCAGTACTTC. It yields the protein CAWAGLAGSEQYF.

The chain couples TRBV6-5 to TRBJ2-7; D possibly corresponds to TRBD2 (7 bases). Trimming removed 5 bases from V and 2 bases from J, with 16 bases in between. The germline gives CDR1 MNHEY, CDR2 SVGAGI. The CDR3 contains 15 residues. The CDR3 DNA reads TGTGCCAGCAGTCGAGGGGGGGGGCTCACCTACGAGCAGTACTTC. Protein: CASSRGGGLTYEQYF.

The V and J genes are TRBV19 and TRBJ1-4; D not certain. Germline CDR1 reads LNHDA; CDR2 reads SQIVND (reference sequence). CDR3 length equals 14 residues. The germline V and J ends were trimmed by 1 base and 8 bases, with 11 bases remaining between them. The DNA for the CDR3 is TGTGCCAGTAGTATAGCACAGCGGAGGGAAAAACTGTTTTTT. Its translation is CASSIAQRREKLFF.

This rearrangement joins TRBV19 to TRBJ1-2; no definite D call. Trimming shortened V by 7 bases and J by 2 bases, and 20 bases separated the two germline ends. The germline V gene has CDR1 LNHDA and CDR2 SQIVND (reference sequence). The CDR3 length is 16 residues. The CDR3 DNA reads TGTGCCAGTACCCTCTCCGACGGGGAAAGAAACTATGGCTACACCTTC. It specifies CASTLSDGERNYGYTF.

V is TRBV10-3 and J is TRBJ1-1; D is undetermined. Trimming removed 6 bases at V and 1 base at J, with 9 bases between. CDR3 length equals 13 residues. Germline V CDR1 and CDR2: ENHRY, SYGVKD. The CDR3 bases are TGTGCCATCAGAAGAACAGAGAACACTGAAGCTTTCTTT. Amino acids: CAIRRTENTEAFF.

The V call is TRBV5-1, the J call TRBJ2-7, with no clear D. This CDR3 is 13 amino acids long. Trimming left V 0 bases short and J 3 bases short, with 7 bases between. Germline CDR1 and CDR2: SGHRS and YFSETQ. The CDR3 DNA is TGCGCCAGCAGCTTGGGGCAGTTCTACGAGCAGTACTTC. Amino acids: CASSLGQFYEQYF.

This chain links TRBV7-2 with TRBJ2-3, with D hard to call. This CDR3 is built from 16 residues. The germline CDR1 and CDR2 sequences are SGHTA and FQGNSA. Between the trimmed V and J ends, which lost 5 bases and 1 base, there was a span of 16 bases. CDR3 protein: CASSPRVMGRTDTQYF. For the CDR3, the DNA is TGTGCCAGCAGCCCCCGAGTCATGGGCCGCACAGATACGCAGTATTTT.

The V gene is TRBV23-1, the J gene TRBJ2-1, with D maybe TRBD2 (6 bases). TRBV23-1 is noted as an ORF with a role that remains uncertain. The V gene lost 4 bases and the J gene lost 5 bases, with 18 bases spanning the gap. The CDR3 runs 16 residues. As DNA, the CDR3 is TGCGCCAGCAGTCCTTTAGGACGGAGGGGACACAATGAGCAGTTCTTC. This encodes CASSPLGRRGHNEQFF.

The chain has TRBV12-3 or TRBV12-4 and TRBJ2-1; perhaps TRBD2 as D (5 bases). There are 13 residues in the CDR3. With 1 base removed from V and 5 bases from J, the gap between germline ends came to 6 bases. CDR3 coding DNA: TGTGCCAGCAGTTTAGTCGGGAACAATGAGCAGTTCTTC. Amino acid sequence: CASSLVGNNEQFF.

As DNA, the CDR3 is TGTGCCAGCAGTAAGACTCTGTACGAGCAGTACTTC. Translated, it gives CASSKTLYEQYF. V and J are TRBV6-5 and TRBJ2-7; D remains unclear. Germline values: CDR1 MNHEY, CDR2 SVGAGI. V gave up 5 bases and J gave up 4 bases, with 9 bases separating them. CDR3 length: 12 residues.

The chain uses TRBV11-2 and TRBJ2-7, with 10 bases fitting TRBD1. There are 15 residues in the CDR3. Germline loops: CDR1 SGHAT, CDR2 FQNNGV. J lost 6 bases, V lost 5 bases, and 10 bases had no gene match. The CDR3 sequence is CASSQRTGGLGEQYF. In DNA form, the CDR3 reads TGTGCCAGCAGCCAGAGGACAGGGGGGCTTGGCGAGCAGTACTTC.

J is TRBJ2-7 and V is TRBV28; TRBD2 matches at 7 bases. J lost 2 bases, V lost 3 bases, and 4 bases had no gene match. The CDR3 sequence is 14 residues long. CDR1 is MDHEN and CDR2 is SYDVKM in the germline V gene. CDR3 region: CASSLGGYPYEQYF. Here the CDR3 DNA reads TGTGCCAGCAGTTTGGGAGGGTACCCCTACGAGCAGTACTTC. Combining the CDR3 with reference TRBV28 and TRBJ2-7 gives the whole variable domain DVKVTQSSRYLVKRTGEKVFLECVQDMDHENMFWYRQDPGLGLRLIYFSYDVKMKEKGDIPEGYSVSREKKERFSLILESASTNQTSMYLCASSLGGYPYEQYFGPGTRLTVT.